The 4 T cell receptor beta chains below all came from one sample that was sequenced in a study of vaccination and CD4 T cells after COVID-19. Their antigens are not known. An Oncomine TCR Beta short-read assay was used to sequence the DNA from cultured CD4+ T cells. TCRdb independently ran MiXCR on the PCR reads; one entry per CDR3 protein. Of approximately 12,000 distinct CDR3 sequences in the sample, less than 75% were seen once. Treatment described: roughly 11-day PBMC culture with coronavirus spike peptide pools or control peptides (ViraFEST assay). The sample here was CD4+ T cells from blood, cultured in vitro, taken before SARS-CoV-2 vaccination. The source of these receptors is a human donor who had recovered from COVID-19.

Worth noting for this clonotype: The junction departs from the called germline gene at one end, perhaps through a read error. The J gene is TRBJ1-5, the V gene TRBV7-9; TRBD1 aligns across 9 bases. The CDR3 runs 15 residues. The germline gives CDR1 SEHNR, CDR2 FQNEAQ (reference sequence). The CDR3 spells CASSAGQGNNQPQHF. The DNA for the CDR3 is TGCGCCAGCAGCGCGGGACAGGGTAACAATCAGCCCCAGCATTTT.

V gene TRBV20-1 combines with J gene TRBJ2-7; 13 bases are a match to TRBD2. V shed 4 bases, J shed 7 bases, and the junction held 10 bases outside the gene matches. This CDR3 contains 15 residues. Germline V CDR1 and CDR2: DFQATT, SNEGSKA (reference sequence). CDR3 residues: CSATYTSGRAGEQYF. For the CDR3, the DNA is TGCAGTGCTACCTACACTAGCGGGAGGGCGGGTGAGCAGTACTTC.

This clonotype was seen once. The rearrangement joins TRBV4-2 to TRBJ1-5, with unresolved D. The CDR3 contains 14 residues. Per germline, CDR1 LGHNA and CDR2 YNFKEQ. Deletions cut 1 base from V and 8 bases from J, with 12 bases between. The CDR3 bases are TGTGCCAGCAGCCAAGGAAGGGTAGGAGAGCCCCAGCATTTT. This codes for CASSQGRVGEPQHF.

J is TRBJ1-5 and V is TRBV7-2; D is unresolved. V was trimmed by 0 bases and J by 7 bases, leaving 4 bases between them. Per germline, CDR1 SGHTA and CDR2 FQGNSA. The CDR3 spans 12 residues. CDR3 in DNA: TGTGCCAGCAGCTTAGCTACCCAGCCCCAGCATTTT. Its protein is CASSLATQPQHF.